The 30 T cell receptor beta chains below come from one sample, sequenced in a study of T cells after somatic rescue of genetic block (dated by TCRdb to 2018 to 2021). The library relied on the immunoSEQ multiplex PCR assay. This is the immuneACCESS table as TCRdb keeps it, with only in-frame sequences that have V and J called. A part of the clones is gone; compared with another copy, unresolved V genes explain less than half, and the rest is unexplained. The sample yields roughly 70,000 clones; 92% were counted once. The ten largest clones represent around 3% of the sample. The sample taken for sequencing was peripheral blood mononuclear cells (PBMCs). Receptor source: a man aged 40-55 years.

The chain employs TRBV5-1 and TRBJ2-1; D is perhaps TRBD2 (6 bases). V was trimmed by 4 bases and J by 10 bases, leaving 9 bases between them. CDR1 SGHRS and CDR2 YFSETQ come from the germline V gene. CDR3 length: 11 amino acids. The CDR3 protein is CASSPGEEQFF. The CDR3 coding sequence is TGCGCCAGCAGCCCGGGGGAGGAGCAGTTCTTC. The complete variable domain, with remaining parts taken from reference TRBV5-1 and TRBJ2-1, reads KAGVTQTPRYLIKTRGQQVTLSCSPISGHRSVSWYQQTPGQGLQFLFEYFSETQRNKGNFPGRFSGRQFSNSRSEMNVSTLELGDSALYLCASSPGEEQFFGPGTRLTVL.

V is TRBV5-6 and J is TRBJ1-3; the D is unclear. The V end was cut by 3 bases, the J end by 4 bases, with 8 bases between. The CDR3 is made up of 13 amino acids. From germline, CDR1 is SGHDT and CDR2 YYEEEE. The CDR3 sequence is CASSSDWGNTIYF. As DNA, the CDR3 is TGTGCCAGCAGCTCGGATTGGGGAAACACCATATATTTT.

The chain employs TRBV15 and TRBJ2-7, with D possibly being TRBD1 (6 bases). Germline V gene lookup returns CDR1 LNHNV and CDR2 YYDKDF (reference sequence). V dropped 0 bases and J dropped 9 bases, with 21 bases sitting between them. CDR3 size: 16 residues. For the CDR3, the DNA is TGTGCCACCAGCAGAGATATGGGGGCCCGTCCCTCGGGGCAGTACTTC. Its protein is CATSRDMGARPSGQYF. Variable domain in full (rest from reference TRBV15 and TRBJ2-7): DAMVIQNPRYQVTQFGKPVTLSCSQTLNHNVMYWYQQKSSQAPKLLFHYYDKDFNNEADTPDNFQSRRPNTSFCFLDIRSPGLGDTAMYLCATSRDMGARPSGQYFGPGTRLTVT.

The rearrangement joins TRBV25-1 to TRBJ1-6, with D possibly being TRBD1 (6 bases). The ends were cut back, 4 bases at V and 5 bases at J, with 9 bases in the middle. From germline, CDR1 is MGHDK and CDR2 SYGVNS. This CDR3 is 14 amino acids long. The CDR3 DNA sequence: TGTGCCAGCAGTGGCAGGGGAGATAATTCACCCCTCCACTTT. Translation: CASSGRGDNSPLHF. Using reference TRBV25-1 and TRBJ1-6 for the parts outside the CDR3, the full variable domain is EADIYQTPRYLVIGTGKKITLECSQTMGHDKMYWYQQDPGMELHLIHYSYGVNSTEKGDLSSESTVSRIRTEHFPLTLESARPSHTSQYLCASSGRGDNSPLHFGNGTRLTVT.

The chain employs TRBV29-1 and TRBJ2-7; D gene unclear. In germline, CDR1 is SQVTM, CDR2 ANQGSEA. This CDR3 contains 13 residues. Trimming removed 6 bases at V and 0 bases at J, with 12 bases between. The CDR3 nucleotides are TGCAGCGTAATTGGACCTAGCTCCTACGAGCAGTACTTC. Protein sequence: CSVIGPSSYEQYF.

J is TRBJ1-6 and V is TRBV4-1; the D gene is possibly TRBD1 (6 bases). Germline-derived CDR1 and CDR2 are MGHRA and YSYEKL. V shed 4 bases and J shed 10 bases, with 17 bases lying between them. This CDR3 is 15 amino acids long. The CDR3 protein is CASSPLQGSGSPLHF. CDR3 coding DNA: TGCGCCAGCAGCCCACTCCAGGGGTCAGGGTCACCCCTCCACTTT.

The chain links TRBV7-9 to TRBJ1-1; tentatively, D is TRBD1 (6 bases). Trimming took off 5 bases at V and 6 bases at J, with 13 bases between the two ends. From germline, CDR1 is SEHNR and CDR2 FQNEAQ (reference sequence). The CDR3 is 13 amino acids. CDR3 in DNA: TGTGCCAGCAGCCCCCGGCAGGGGTCTGAAGCTTTCTTT. Residues: CASSPRQGSEAFF.

The rearrangement links TRBV27 to TRBJ2-7; D gene uncertain. Trimming stripped 0 bases from V and 1 base from J, with 13 bases between. CDR1 MNHEY and CDR2 SMNVEV come from the germline V gene (reference sequence). The CDR3 has 16 amino acids. CDR3 sequence reads: CASSLSGGDMSYEQYF. The CDR3 coding sequence is TGTGCCAGCAGTTTATCCGGTGGTGACATGTCCTACGAGCAGTACTTC.

The chain links TRBV7-9 to TRBJ1-5; the D is unclear. The CDR3 consists of 15 residues. CDR1 is SEHNR, CDR2 FQNEAQ, per germline (reference sequence). Trimming removed 7 bases at V and 2 bases at J, with 15 bases between. Here the CDR3 reads CASTFPTDGNQPQHF. CDR3 in DNA: TGTGCCAGCACCTTTCCGACGGACGGCAATCAGCCCCAGCATTTT.

The J gene is TRBJ2-5, the V gene TRBV19; 8 bases agree with TRBD2. This CDR3 spans 16 amino acids. Germline values: CDR1 LNHDA, CDR2 SQIVND (reference sequence). The V gene end was trimmed by 5 bases and the J gene end by 5 bases; junction bases not matched to a gene: 13. The CDR3 region is CASSSRAGVLTETQYF. For the CDR3, the DNA is TGTGCCAGTAGTTCCCGAGCGGGAGTTTTAACGGAGACCCAGTACTTC. Filled out from reference TRBV19 and TRBJ2-5, the complete variable domain reads DGGITQSPKYLFRKEGQNVTLSCEQNLNHDAMYWYRQDPGQGLRLIYYSQIVNDFQKGDIAEGYSVSREKKESFPLTVTSAQKNPTAFYLCASSSRAGVLTETQYFGPGTRLLVL.

The chain couples TRBV6-5 to TRBJ2-2, with D hard to call. The CDR3 has 14 residues. Per germline, CDR1 MNHEY and CDR2 SVGAGI. V lost 6 bases to trimming and J lost 7 bases, with 15 bases between them. The CDR3, as DNA: TGTGCCAGCAGACCCTCCCCGGGTGGCGGGGAGCTGTTTTTT. It encodes CASRPSPGGGELFF.

V is TRBV27 and J is TRBJ2-2; 10 bases align to TRBD1. After removal of 5 bases from V and 1 base from J, the junction contained 13 bases not matched to a gene. The germline CDR1 and CDR2 sequences are MNHEY and SMNVEV (reference sequence). This CDR3 contains 19 residues. The CDR3 nucleotides are TGTGCCAGCAGTCCAACCGGGACAGGGGCCCTGAAGAACACCGGGGAGCTGTTTTTT. It encodes CASSPTGTGALKNTGELFF.

CDR3 in amino acids: CASSVAVGKGGEKLFF. The CDR3 bases are TGTGCCAGCAGCGTAGCGGTTGGAAAGGGGGGTGAAAAACTGTTTTTT. This sequence joins TRBV9 and TRBJ1-4, with D possibly TRBD1 on 6 matching bases. CDR3 size: 16 residues. Germline V gives CDR1 SGDLS, CDR2 YYNGEE. V was shortened by 0 bases and J by 7 bases, with 16 bases between the two germline ends.

In regard to this clone: One end of the junction does not line up with germline, which may come from a read error. The V and J genes are TRBV5-1 and TRBJ1-6, with no clear D. This CDR3 comprises 14 residues. Germline assignment: CDR1 SGHRS and CDR2 YFSETQ. CDR3 in amino acids: CASSLAQIGSPLHF. CDR3 bases: TGTGCCAGCAGCTTGGCTCAGATTGGTTCACCCCTCCACTTT.

This chain joins TRBV11-2 and TRBJ2-5, with D hard to call. The last part of the DNA fits TRBJ2-7 better; the J call may be wrong. The CDR3 contains 14 residues. The germline V gene has CDR1 SGHAT and CDR2 FQNNGV. CDR3 in amino acids: CASSLGPETYEQYF. As DNA, the CDR3 is TGTGCCAGCAGCTTAGGTCCAGAGACCTACGAGCAGTACTTC.

The count of this clone is one. The chain recombines TRBV6-1 with TRBJ1-2; 7 nucleotides line up with TRBD1. With V trimmed by 6 bases and J by 4 bases, 5 bases remained unmatched. Germline CDR1 reads MNHNS; CDR2 reads SASEGT. The CDR3 spans 13 residues. As DNA, the CDR3 is TGTGCCAGCAGGCAACAGGGGAGCTATGGCTACACCTTC. Amino acids: CASRQQGSYGYTF.

The chain is built from TRBV7-2 and TRBJ1-2; possibly TRBD1 for D (5 bases). This CDR3 region has 14 residues. Trimming removed 4 bases at V and 0 bases at J, with 9 bases between. Germline V lookup: CDR1 SGHTA, CDR2 FQGNSA. This chain's CDR3 is CASSSPGPNYGYTF. In nucleotides, the CDR3 is TGTGCCAGCAGCTCACCGGGACCTAACTATGGCTACACCTTC.

The rearrangement joins TRBV23-1 to TRBJ2-7; tentative D call: TRBD1 (6 bases). TRBV23-1 is annotated as an ORF whose role is uncertain. The germline V and J ends were trimmed by 2 bases and 3 bases, with 11 bases remaining between them. This CDR3 contains 14 residues. The CDR3 sequence is CASSQTGQSYEQYF. Written as DNA, the CDR3 is TGCGCCAGCAGTCAAACCGGACAGAGCTACGAGCAGTACTTC.

This sequence joins TRBV27 and TRBJ2-7; D not resolved. Trimming pared 1 base from V and 3 bases from J, leaving 1 base between. Germline V gene lookup returns CDR1 MNHEY and CDR2 SMNVEV (reference sequence). The CDR3 covers 11 residues. In nucleotides, the CDR3 is TGTGCCAGCAGTTTATACTACGAGCAGTACTTC. This codes for CASSLYYEQYF.

The gene calls are TRBV5-4 and TRBJ2-7; a weak D match, TRBD2 (5 bases). CDR3 length: 15 residues. Germline V lookup: CDR1 SGHNT, CDR2 YYREEE (reference sequence). Trimming took off 4 bases at V and 1 base at J, with 15 bases between the two ends. The CDR3 here is CASSATEGGSYEQYF. The CDR3 DNA follows: TGTGCCAGCAGCGCCACCGAGGGTGGTTCCTACGAGCAGTACTTC.

This sequence joins TRBV5-1 and TRBJ2-1; D call uncertain. This CDR3 spans 15 amino acids. V was shortened by 6 bases and J by 4 bases, with 17 bases between the two germline ends. Germline CDR1 and CDR2: SGHRS and YFSETQ. CDR3 sequence reads: CASTFRSPSYNEQFF. The CDR3 DNA sequence: TGCGCCAGCACCTTCAGGTCCCCCTCTTACAATGAGCAGTTCTTC.

The gene calls are TRBV28 and TRBJ1-5, with TRBD1 matching over 7 bases. The CDR3 contains 16 residues. V gave up 7 bases and J gave up 1 base; unmatched junction bases: 10. Looked up from germline, CDR1 is MDHEN and CDR2 is SYDVKM. The CDR3 loop reads CASKSLETGSNQPQHF. DNA for the CDR3: TGTGCCAGCAAATCCCTGGAGACAGGGAGCAATCAGCCCCAGCATTTT.

The gene calls are TRBV4-1 and TRBJ1-1; the D gene is possibly TRBD1 (6 bases). Germline-derived CDR1 and CDR2 are MGHRA and YSYEKL. V dropped 2 bases and J dropped 1 base, with 8 bases sitting between them. CDR3 length: 14 residues. The chain's CDR3 is CASSQTGKNTEAFF. In nucleotides, the CDR3 is TGCGCCAGCAGCCAAACAGGGAAGAACACTGAAGCTTTCTTT.

This clone was recorded once. The chain uses TRBV6-5 and TRBJ1-2, with D possibly TRBD1 on 6 matching bases. CDR1 is MNHEY, CDR2 SVGAGI, per germline. The ends were cut back, 2 bases at V and 7 bases at J, with 20 bases in the middle. CDR3 size: 16 residues. The CDR3 here is CASSYGSGDTWTGYTF. The CDR3 nucleotides are TGTGCCAGCAGTTACGGGTCAGGGGATACTTGGACTGGCTACACCTTC.

The chain couples TRBV4-3 to TRBJ2-3; D gene uncertain. Germline loops: CDR1 LGHNA, CDR2 YSLEER. V shed 0 bases and J shed 3 bases, with 7 bases lying between them. The CDR3 is 14 residues long. As DNA, the CDR3 is TGCGCCAGCAGCCAAGAAGACGGGACAGATACGCAGTATTTT. It codes for CASSQEDGTDTQYF.

The chain links TRBV4-2 to TRBJ2-5, with D unresolved. The V end lost 0 bases, the J end lost 9 bases, and 14 bases lay between the germline ends. The CDR3 has 14 amino acids. Germline lookup yields CDR1 LGHNA and CDR2 YNFKEQ. Here the CDR3 reads CASSQEFAERAQYF. The CDR3 DNA sequence: TGTGCCAGCAGCCAAGAGTTTGCGGAAAGGGCCCAGTACTTC.

The chain recombines TRBV15 with TRBJ2-5, with D possibly being TRBD1 (6 bases). The CDR3 extends over 17 amino acids. Trimming cost V 1 base and J 7 bases, with 22 bases left between them. CDR1 and CDR2 from the germline V gene are LNHNV and YYDKDF (reference sequence). The CDR3 protein is CATSRAWDTGILGTQYF. The CDR3 DNA follows: TGTGCCACCAGCAGAGCATGGGACACTGGAATCTTGGGGACCCAGTACTTC.

This chain uses TRBV28 with TRBJ2-5, with a weak D call TRBD2 (5 bases). Germline V CDR1 and CDR2: MDHEN, SYDVKM. The CDR3 runs to 14 residues. Trimming took 5 bases from V and 5 from J, leaving 15 bases between them. The CDR3, as DNA: TGTGCCAGCAGTCTGCCCAGCGGTAGGGAGACCCAGTACTTC. The encoded protein is CASSLPSGRETQYF.

In its sample, this clone was seen a few times. The chain carries TRBV7-2 and TRBJ2-5; 7 positions agree with TRBD2. The germline CDR1 and CDR2 sequences are SGHTA and FQGNSA. V shed 1 base, J shed 2 bases, and the junction held 4 bases outside the gene matches. This CDR3 is built from 15 residues. CDR3 DNA: TGTGCCAGCAGCTTAGGGGGGGGGTCACAAGAGACCCAGTACTTC. Encoded protein: CASSLGGGSQETQYF. Drawing the rest from reference TRBV7-2 and TRBJ2-5, the complete variable domain is GAGVSQSPSNKVTEKGKDVELRCDPISGHTALYWYRQSLGQGLEFLIYFQGNSAPDKSGLPSDRFSAERTGGSVSTLTIQRTQQEDSAVYLCASSLGGGSQETQYFGPGTRLLVL.

The chain uses TRBV28 and TRBJ1-4; D ambiguous. The germline V and J ends were trimmed by 6 bases and 0 bases, with 11 bases remaining between them. This CDR3 has 15 residues. Germline CDR1 and CDR2: MDHEN and SYDVKM. CDR3 protein: CASSWTAATNEKLFF. The CDR3 nucleotides are TGTGCCAGCAGCTGGACGGCCGCAACTAATGAAAAACTGTTTTTT. Together with reference TRBV28 and TRBJ1-4, the CDR3 gives the full variable domain: DVKVTQSSRYLVKRTGEKVFLECVQDMDHENMFWYRQDPGLGLRLIYFSYDVKMKEKGDIPEGYSVSREKKERFSLILESASTNQTSMYLCASSWTAATNEKLFFGSGTQLSVL.